This section outlines one T cell receptor beta chain sequence together with its context. Its antigen is not known. The CDR3 contains 20 residues. V lost 5 bases and J lost 3; bases outside the gene matches: 26. Germline-derived CDR1 and CDR2 are SGDLS and YYNGEE. These data originate in a study of cytomegalovirus exposure and HLA in healthy donors. Study-level points and caveats: The tendency of first-cohort TCR clusters to co-occur in the 120 or so validation repertoires was identified by a subsequent analysis. The investigators catalogued 150 or so TCR beta chains as cytomegalovirus-associated.

TCRdb's table, derived via immunoSEQ multiplex PCR, lists solely in-frame clones and lacks some. The sample includes about 330,000 clones, 86% seen only once; the top ten take over 0.8%. Source material: PBMCs. V gene TRBV9 combines with J gene TRBJ2-7; 7 bases line up with TRBD2. This receptor was obtained from a woman between 18 and 30 years old in good health and CMV-seronegative. CDR3 residues: CASRSQGRFDAGEFVYEQYF. CDR3 bases: TGTGCCAGCAGGTCCCAGGGCAGGTTCGATGCGGGGGAGTTTGTCTACGAGCAGTACTTC.